This T cell receptor (beta chain) comes out of a study of shared clonotypes between healthy human individuals. Germline V gene sequence: CDR1 SGHRS, CDR2 YFSETQ. The junction had 7 bases not matched to a gene; V was cut back by 4 bases and J by 4 bases. The CDR3 is made up of 16 amino acids. At a deep level, the assay was run. The authors' processing: Junction-only immunoSEQ data arrived without quality scores, meaning filtering differed. TCRdb's table, derived via immunoSEQ multiplex PCR, lists solely in-frame clones and lacks some. Clone size and the V and J calls come from that table; the DNA yielded D and trimming. Here the sample spans 1.5 million to 1.9 million clones, around 98% being singletons. Points from the study as a whole: The sole specimen, blood, was sampled, and tissue repertoires likely differ.

Comments on this clone: Its cognate antigen is unknown.

The clonotype comes from a man aged 25 to 40 in good health. Sequences were obtained from naive CD4+ T cells sorted from blood. The subset is: CD45RA+ positively selected. This chain joins TRBV5-1 and TRBJ2-5; 13 bases map to TRBD2. The CDR3 here is CASSPTRLAGGETQYF. The CDR3, as DNA: TGCGCCAGCAGCCCAACCCGACTAGCGGGAGGAGAGACCCAGTACTTC.